This is a list of T cell receptor beta chains from one sample in a study of T cells after yellow fever vaccination. MiXCR was run by TCRdb on the 5' RACE reads, yielding one entry per CDR3 protein. In the table there are 300,000 or so distinct CDR3 sequences, around 13% of which are singletons. This material consisted of CD4+ T cells sorted from PBMCs, taken 45 days after the yellow fever booster vaccination. The receptors were sampled from a man aged 30-40 years who received the YFV17D yellow fever vaccine. Each CDR3 is given with its conserved first and last residue. D genes are given only for firm matches. Not every row has a clone size; where given, it reads once, few, many or a size class.

abundance	j_gene	d_gene	v_gene	CDR3nt	CDR3aa
NA	TRBJ2-1	NA	TRBV12-2	TGTGCAAGTCGCTTCCTGAGGGACAGAAGCGGGAGGGGTACCTACAATGAGCAGTTCTTC	CASRFLRDRSGRGTYNEQFF
NA	TRBJ2-1	NA	TRBV9	TGTGCCAGCAGCGCTGGCCCGAGCTCCTACAATGAGCAGTTCTTC	CASSAGPSSYNEQFF
few	TRBJ2-7	NA	TRBV29-1	TGCAGCGTTGGAACAAGTGGGTTTTCGGACGAGCAGTACTTC	CSVGTSGFSDEQYF
NA	TRBJ2-5	TRBD1	TRBV7-9	TGTGCCAGCAGCGTAGGACAGGGCCAGACCCAGTACTTC	CASSVGQGQTQYF
few	TRBJ1-2	TRBD1	TRBV30	TGTGCCTGGAGGGGACAGGGGGCTAACTATGGCTACACCTTC	CAWRGQGANYGYTF
few	TRBJ1-1	NA	TRBV29-1	TGCAGCGTGAAGCCAAGGAACACTGAAGCTTTCTTT	CSVKPRNTEAFF
few	TRBJ2-7	NA	TRBV6-1	TGTGCCAGCAGTGGGAAAATTTCCTCCCCGAGGGCCTACGAGCAGTACTTC	CASSGKISSPRAYEQYF
NA	TRBJ1-2	NA	TRBV20-1	TGCAGTGCTATCAGGGGTCACTATGGCTACACCTTC	CSAIRGHYGYTF
many	TRBJ2-7	NA	TRBV12-3/TRBV12-4	TGTGCCAGCAGCCCTGGACTGTCCCACGAGCAGTACTTC	CASSPGLSHEQYF
few	TRBJ2-7	NA	TRBV5-1	TGCGCCAGCCGACTCAATCTAGCAGAAAACTACGAGCAGTACTTC	CASRLNLAENYEQYF
NA	TRBJ2-3	TRBD2	TRBV27	TGTGCCAGCAACAAAGCGGGAATCAGCACAGATACGCAGTATTTT	CASNKAGISTDTQYF
many	TRBJ2-7	NA	TRBV29-1	TGCAGCGTTGAGTACGGGAGTGGGTCTTCCGAGCAGTACTTC	CSVEYGSGSSEQYF
NA	TRBJ2-7	NA	TRBV20-1	TGCAGTGCTAGAGATCCCGGGCGTGGTGAGCAGTACTTC	CSARDPGRGEQYF
NA	TRBJ2-5	NA	TRBV5-1	TGCGCCAGCAGCGCCTACAGGGCGGCGCAAGAGACCCAGTACTTC	CASSAYRAAQETQYF
NA	TRBJ2-7	TRBD2	TRBV11-2	TGTGCCAGCAGCTTACCGGGGGGGCCCTACGAGCAGTACTTC	CASSLPGGPYEQYF
few	TRBJ1-1	TRBD1	TRBV20-1	TGCAGTGCTAGACGACAGGGTGGGAGCACTGAAGCTTTCTTT	CSARRQGGSTEAFF
few	TRBJ2-1	TRBD2	TRBV5-1	TGCGCCAGCGGGGGGACTAGCGAAGCCAATGAGCAGTTCTTC	CASGGTSEANEQFF
few	TRBJ1-3	NA	TRBV5-1	TGCGCCAGCAGACCGACGGCTGGAAACACCATATATTTT	CASRPTAGNTIYF
few	TRBJ1-2	TRBD1	TRBV15	TGTGCCACCAGCAGAGGCCTGAGCGGGACAGATTACTACACCTTC	CATSRGLSGTDYYTF
once	TRBJ2-5	NA	TRBV4-1	TGCGCCAGCAGCCGGTTGGGAGAGCGGGAGACCCAGTACTTC	CASSRLGERETQYF
few	TRBJ2-7	TRBD1	TRBV12-3/TRBV12-4	TGTGCCAGCAGTTTAAGGAAGACAGGGGGCTACGAGCAGTACTTC	CASSLRKTGGYEQYF
NA	TRBJ2-3	NA	TRBV24-1	TGTGCCACCAGTGAAGGTCAGGCAGATACGCAGTATTTT	CATSEGQADTQYF
NA	TRBJ2-1	NA	TRBV4-3	TGCGCCAGCAGCCAAGTACGCTGGAATGAGCAGTTCTTC	CASSQVRWNEQFF
NA	TRBJ2-5	NA	TRBV29-1	TGCAGCGTTGACCCCGGCAGGGCAGAGACCCAGTACTTC	CSVDPGRAETQYF
few	TRBJ2-7	NA	TRBV29-1	TGCAGCGTTTCTCTCCGGGGGCAAAAGAACTACGAGCAGTACTTC	CSVSLRGQKNYEQYF
NA	TRBJ2-3	NA	TRBV20-1	TGCAGTGCTAGAGAGGGTCTTCGGGGAGATACGCAGTATTTT	CSAREGLRGDTQYF
NA	TRBJ2-3	TRBD2	TRBV11-1	TGTGCCAGCAGCTTTACCGACGGGGGGGACTGGGGCACAGATACGCAGTATTTT	CASSFTDGGDWGTDTQYF
NA	TRBJ2-7	TRBD1	TRBV29-1	TGCAGCGTTTACCGGGACAGGGGCTACGAGCAGTACTTC	CSVYRDRGYEQYF
NA	TRBJ1-3	TRBD1	TRBV12-3/TRBV12-4	TGTGCCAGCAGTCGCACAGGGGACGGAAACACCATATATTTT	CASSRTGDGNTIYF
NA	TRBJ2-5	NA	TRBV6-5	TGTGCCAGCAGTTACACGGGGACGGGCGGAGAGACCCAGTACTTC	CASSYTGTGGETQYF
few	TRBJ1-1	TRBD1	TRBV7-2	TGTGCCAGCAGTTACAGGGGGCACGACACTGAAGCTTTCTTT	CASSYRGHDTEAFF
NA	TRBJ2-7	TRBD1	TRBV3-1	TGTGCCAGCAGACCACAGGGGTCGCTGGACGAGCAGTACTTC	CASRPQGSLDEQYF
NA	TRBJ1-1	NA	TRBV5-1	TGCGCCAGCAGCCGAGGGTCGCCGAACACTGAAGCTTTCTTT	CASSRGSPNTEAFF
NA	TRBJ1-1	NA	TRBV28	TGTGCCAGCAGCCCAACGGGACAATCGAACACTGAAGCTTTCTTT	CASSPTGQSNTEAFF
few	TRBJ2-3	TRBD2	TRBV20-1	TGCAGTGCTAGAGAATCCGGGACTAGTGCTGTAGATACGCAGTATTTT	CSARESGTSAVDTQYF
once	TRBJ2-1	NA	TRBV6-1	TGTGCCTCGGGGGCGGGCACCCACAATGAGCAGTTCTTC	CASGAGTHNEQFF
NA	TRBJ2-1	TRBD1	TRBV6-2/TRBV6-3	TGTGCCAGCAGAGAGACAGGGGGTGGCAATGAGCAGTTCTTC	CASRETGGGNEQFF
few	TRBJ2-7	NA	TRBV7-3	TGTGCCAGCAGCTTAACGTCCCAGGGGATGCACGAGCAGTACTTC	CASSLTSQGMHEQYF
few	TRBJ2-1	TRBD2	TRBV5-6	TGTGCCAGCAGACAAACATCGGGACTAGCTGATATCAGCTCCTACAATGAGCAGTTCTTC	CASRQTSGLADISSYNEQFF
many	TRBJ2-3	NA	TRBV6-1	TGTGCCAGCAGAACCGACCCAGGGTCAGATACGCAGTATTTT	CASRTDPGSDTQYF
NA	TRBJ1-1	NA	TRBV7-3	TGTGCCAGCGCTACTTCGACAGGCGGGGGTGAAGCTTTCTTT	CASATSTGGGEAFF
few	TRBJ2-1	TRBD2	TRBV7-7	TGTGCCAGCAGCTTTACTAGCGGGAGCGGCCGGGATGAGCAGTTCTTC	CASSFTSGSGRDEQFF
NA	TRBJ2-7	NA	TRBV20-1	TGCAGTGCCCTCGGGCACGGGCTTTACGAGCAGTACTTC	CSALGHGLYEQYF
few	TRBJ2-7	NA	TRBV7-9	TGTGCCAGCAGCCCCGGCAGGGTCCCGTACTTC	CASSPGRVPYF
few	TRBJ2-7	NA	TRBV5-6	TGTGCCACCCACGCACAGGGAACCGATATCTACGAGCAGTACTTC	CATHAQGTDIYEQYF
NA	TRBJ2-7	NA	TRBV11-2	TGTACCAGCAGCTTAGATCAGGGATTGGGTGAGCAGTACTTC	CTSSLDQGLGEQYF
NA	TRBJ1-1	NA	TRBV5-1	TGCGCCAGCAGCTTGGTAGCTGGTACTGAAGCTTTCTTT	CASSLVAGTEAFF
many	TRBJ2-3	TRBD1	TRBV20-1	TGCAGTGCTCCCCGGGACAGGAGGGGTACGCAGTATTTT	CSAPRDRRGTQYF
few	TRBJ2-1	TRBD2	TRBV10-3	TGTGCCATCAGTGAGTCGACTAGCCATGAGCAGTTCTTC	CAISESTSHEQFF
few	TRBJ2-3	TRBD2	TRBV20-1	TGCAGTGCGCCTCGACTAGCGGATTATACAGATACGCAGTATTTT	CSAPRLADYTDTQYF
few	TRBJ2-7	TRBD1	TRBV14	TGTGCCAGCAGCCAGGGACAGAAGTCCTCCTACGAGCAGTACTTC	CASSQGQKSSYEQYF